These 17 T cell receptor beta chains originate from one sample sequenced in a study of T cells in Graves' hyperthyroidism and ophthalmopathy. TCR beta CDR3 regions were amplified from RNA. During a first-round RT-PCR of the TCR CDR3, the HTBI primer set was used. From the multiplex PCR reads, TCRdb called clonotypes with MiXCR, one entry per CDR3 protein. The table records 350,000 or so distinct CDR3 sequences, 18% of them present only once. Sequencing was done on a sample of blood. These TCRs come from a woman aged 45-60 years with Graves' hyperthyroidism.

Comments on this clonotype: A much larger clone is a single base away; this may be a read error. The CDR3 nucleotides read TGTGCTAGTGGTTTGACCCGGAGCAATCAGCCCCAGCATTTT. This sequence encodes CASGLTRSNQPQHF. V gene TRBV12-5 combines with J gene TRBJ1-5; D not resolved. This CDR3 is built from 14 residues. Per germline, CDR1 LGHNT and CDR2 FRNRAP. Trimming cost V 2 bases and J 1 base, with 6 bases left between them.

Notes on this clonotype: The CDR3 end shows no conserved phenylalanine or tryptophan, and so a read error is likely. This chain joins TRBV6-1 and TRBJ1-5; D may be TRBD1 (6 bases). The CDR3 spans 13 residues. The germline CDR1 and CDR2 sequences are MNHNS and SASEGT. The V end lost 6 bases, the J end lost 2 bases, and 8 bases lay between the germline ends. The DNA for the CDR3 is TGTGCCAGCAGGACAGGAGGCAATCAGCCCCAGCATGTT. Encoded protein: CASRTGGNQPQHV.

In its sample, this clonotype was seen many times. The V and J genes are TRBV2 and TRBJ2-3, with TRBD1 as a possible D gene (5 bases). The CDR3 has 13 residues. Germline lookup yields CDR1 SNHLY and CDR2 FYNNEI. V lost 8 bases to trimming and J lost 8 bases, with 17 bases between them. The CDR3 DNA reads TGTGCCAGCGGGAACCTACAGGCCGGTACGCAGTATTTT. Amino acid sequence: CASGNLQAGTQYF.

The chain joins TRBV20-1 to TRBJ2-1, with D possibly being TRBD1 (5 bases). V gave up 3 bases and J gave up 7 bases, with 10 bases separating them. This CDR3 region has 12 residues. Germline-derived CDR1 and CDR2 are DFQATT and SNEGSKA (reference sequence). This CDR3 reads CSASGHPNEQFF. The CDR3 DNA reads TGCAGTGCTAGCGGACATCCGAATGAGCAGTTCTTC.

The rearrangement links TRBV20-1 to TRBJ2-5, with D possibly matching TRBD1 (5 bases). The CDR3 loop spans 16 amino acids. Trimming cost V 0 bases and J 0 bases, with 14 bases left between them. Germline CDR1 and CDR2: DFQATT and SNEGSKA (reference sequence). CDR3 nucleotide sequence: TGCAGTGCTAGAGATAGGGGCAGGTCGAACCAAGAGACCCAGTACTTC. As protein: CSARDRGRSNQETQYF.

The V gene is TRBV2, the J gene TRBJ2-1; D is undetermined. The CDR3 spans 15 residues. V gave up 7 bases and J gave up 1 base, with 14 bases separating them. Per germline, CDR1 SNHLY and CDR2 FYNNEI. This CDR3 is CASIKGSWSYNEQFF. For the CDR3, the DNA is TGTGCCAGCATCAAAGGTAGTTGGTCCTACAATGAGCAGTTCTTC.

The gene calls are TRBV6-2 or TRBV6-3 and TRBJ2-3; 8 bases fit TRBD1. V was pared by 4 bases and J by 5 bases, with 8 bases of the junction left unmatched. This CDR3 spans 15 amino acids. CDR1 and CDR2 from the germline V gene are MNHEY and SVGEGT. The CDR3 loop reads CASSSGTGDGDTQYF. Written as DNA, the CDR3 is TGTGCCAGCAGTTCCGGGACAGGTGACGGAGATACGCAGTATTTT.

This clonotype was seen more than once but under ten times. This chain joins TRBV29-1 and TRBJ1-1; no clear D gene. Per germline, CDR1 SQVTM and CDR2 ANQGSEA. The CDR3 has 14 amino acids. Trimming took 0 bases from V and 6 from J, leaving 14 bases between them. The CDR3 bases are TGCAGCGTTGAAGATAGTGGGCGATCGGCTGAAGCTTTCTTT. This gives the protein CSVEDSGRSAEAFF.

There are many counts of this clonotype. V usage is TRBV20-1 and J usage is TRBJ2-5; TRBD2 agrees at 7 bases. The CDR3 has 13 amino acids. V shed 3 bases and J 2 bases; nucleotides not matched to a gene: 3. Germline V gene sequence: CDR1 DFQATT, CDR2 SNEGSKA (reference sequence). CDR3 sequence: CSASTSVQETQYF. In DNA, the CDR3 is TGCAGTGCTAGCACTAGCGTACAAGAGACCCAGTACTTC.

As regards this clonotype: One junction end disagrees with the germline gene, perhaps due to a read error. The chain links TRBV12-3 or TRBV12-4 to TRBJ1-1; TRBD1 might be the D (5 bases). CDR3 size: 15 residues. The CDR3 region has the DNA TGTGCCGGCAGTTCGCCGGGCAGGGTAAACACTGAAGCTTTCTTT. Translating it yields CAGSSPGRVNTEAFF.

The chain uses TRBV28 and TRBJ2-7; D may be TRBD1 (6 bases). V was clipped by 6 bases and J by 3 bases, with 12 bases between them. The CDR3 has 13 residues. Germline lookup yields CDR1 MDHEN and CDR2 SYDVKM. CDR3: CASRLDSNYEQYF. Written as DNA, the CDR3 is TGTGCCAGCAGGCTGGACAGTAACTACGAGCAGTACTTC.

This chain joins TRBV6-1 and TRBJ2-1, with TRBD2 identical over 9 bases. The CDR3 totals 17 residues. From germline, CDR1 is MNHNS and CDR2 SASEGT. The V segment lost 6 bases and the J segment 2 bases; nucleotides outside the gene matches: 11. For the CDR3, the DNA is TGTGCCAGCAGCAGCGGGGGGTCTGCCGCTGCCTACAATGAGCAGTTCTTC. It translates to CASSSGGSAAAYNEQFF.

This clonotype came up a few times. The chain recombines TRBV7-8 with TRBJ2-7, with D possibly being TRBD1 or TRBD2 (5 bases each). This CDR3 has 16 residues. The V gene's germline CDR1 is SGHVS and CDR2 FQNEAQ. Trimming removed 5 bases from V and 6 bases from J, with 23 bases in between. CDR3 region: CASSPRLLQVGVEQYF. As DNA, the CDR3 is TGTGCCAGCAGCCCCCGCTTGCTACAGGTCGGGGTCGAGCAGTACTTC.

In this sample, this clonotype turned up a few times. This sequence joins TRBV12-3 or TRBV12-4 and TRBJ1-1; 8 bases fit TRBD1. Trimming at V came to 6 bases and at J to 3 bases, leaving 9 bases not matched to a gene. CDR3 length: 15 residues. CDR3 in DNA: TGTGCCAGCAGATCCCAGGGGGCCAGGGACACTGAAGCTTTCTTT. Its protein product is CASRSQGARDTEAFF.

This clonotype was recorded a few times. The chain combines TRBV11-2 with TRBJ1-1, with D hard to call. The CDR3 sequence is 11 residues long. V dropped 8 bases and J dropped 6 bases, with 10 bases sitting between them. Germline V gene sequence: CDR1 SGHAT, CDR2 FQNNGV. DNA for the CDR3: TGTGCCAGCTCGACGGAGGCTGAAGCTTTCTTT. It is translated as CASSTEAEAFF.

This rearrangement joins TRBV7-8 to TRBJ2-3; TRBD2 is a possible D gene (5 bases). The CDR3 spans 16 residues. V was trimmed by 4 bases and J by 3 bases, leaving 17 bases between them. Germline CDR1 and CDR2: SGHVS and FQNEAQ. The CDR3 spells CASSCPGRGVTDTQYF. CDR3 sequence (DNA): TGTGCCAGCAGCTGTCCGGGCCGGGGTGTGACAGATACGCAGTATTTT.

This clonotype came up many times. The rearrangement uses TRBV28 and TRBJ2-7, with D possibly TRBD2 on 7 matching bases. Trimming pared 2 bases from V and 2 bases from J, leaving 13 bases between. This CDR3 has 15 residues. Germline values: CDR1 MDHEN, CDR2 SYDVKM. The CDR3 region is CASSLGGGGAYEQYF. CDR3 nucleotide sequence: TGTGCCAGCAGTTTAGGAGGGGGGGGGGCCTACGAGCAGTACTTC.